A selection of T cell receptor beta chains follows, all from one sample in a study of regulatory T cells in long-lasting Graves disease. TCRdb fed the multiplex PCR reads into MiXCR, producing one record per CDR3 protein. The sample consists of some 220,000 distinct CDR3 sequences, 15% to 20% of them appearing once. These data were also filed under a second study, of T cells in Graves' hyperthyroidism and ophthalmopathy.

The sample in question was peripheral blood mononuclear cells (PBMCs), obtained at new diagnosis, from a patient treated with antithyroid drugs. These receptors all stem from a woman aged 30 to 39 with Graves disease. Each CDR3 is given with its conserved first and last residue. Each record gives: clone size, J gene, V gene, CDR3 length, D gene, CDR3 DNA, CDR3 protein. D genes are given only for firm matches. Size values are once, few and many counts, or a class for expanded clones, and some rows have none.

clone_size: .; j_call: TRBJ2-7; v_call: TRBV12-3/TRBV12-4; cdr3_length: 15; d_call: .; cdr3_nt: TGTGCCAGCAGTCCCATTAGTAGGGGTGCAGACGAGCAGTACTTC; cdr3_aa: CASSPISRGADEQYF
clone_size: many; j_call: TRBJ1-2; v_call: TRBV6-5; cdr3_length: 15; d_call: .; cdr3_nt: TGTGCCAGCAGTTACGGGAGGGGTTTCCGATATGGCTACACCTTC; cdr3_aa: CASSYGRGFRYGYTF
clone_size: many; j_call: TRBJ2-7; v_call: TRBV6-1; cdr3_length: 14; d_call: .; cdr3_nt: TGTGCCAGCAGCCCTATAGTTCCTGCCTACGAGCAGTACTTC; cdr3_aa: CASSPIVPAYEQYF
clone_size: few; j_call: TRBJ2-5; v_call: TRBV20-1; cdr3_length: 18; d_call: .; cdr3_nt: TGCAGTGCTAGATCCATCTCTCTCCTAGGAGGCCTACAAGAGACCCAGTACTTC; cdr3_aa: CSARSISLLGGLQETQYF
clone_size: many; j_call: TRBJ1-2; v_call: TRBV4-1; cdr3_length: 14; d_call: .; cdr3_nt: TGCGCCAGCAGCCAACGTACTGTGGATTTTGGCTACACCTTC; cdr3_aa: CASSQRTVDFGYTF
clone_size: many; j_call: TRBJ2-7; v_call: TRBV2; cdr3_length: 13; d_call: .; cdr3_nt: TGTGCCAGCAGTGAGGGCATCACCTACGAGCAGTACTTC; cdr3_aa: CASSEGITYEQYF
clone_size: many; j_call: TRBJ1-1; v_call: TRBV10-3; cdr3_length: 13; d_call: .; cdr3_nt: TGTGCCATCAGTGAAGGGTTCGGAACTGAAGCTTTCTTT; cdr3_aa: CAISEGFGTEAFF
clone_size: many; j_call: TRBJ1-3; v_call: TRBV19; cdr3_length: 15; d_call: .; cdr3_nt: TGTGCCTCTCAAAACAGACTCTCCTCTGGAAACACCATATATTTT; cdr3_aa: CASQNRLSSGNTIYF
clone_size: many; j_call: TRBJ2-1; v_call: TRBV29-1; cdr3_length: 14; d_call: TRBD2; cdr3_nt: TGCAGCGTCGGATCGGGACTAGGGATAAATGAGCAGTTCTTC; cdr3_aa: CSVGSGLGINEQFF
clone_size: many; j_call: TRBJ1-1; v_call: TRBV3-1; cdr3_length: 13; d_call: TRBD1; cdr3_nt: TGTGCCAGCAGCCGTGGACAGGCCACTGAAGCTTTCTTT; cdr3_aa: CASSRGQATEAFF
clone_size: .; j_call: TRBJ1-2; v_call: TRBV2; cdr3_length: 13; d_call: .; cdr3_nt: TGTGCCAGCTATGTGGCAGGGGACTATGGCTACACCTTC; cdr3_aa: CASYVAGDYGYTF
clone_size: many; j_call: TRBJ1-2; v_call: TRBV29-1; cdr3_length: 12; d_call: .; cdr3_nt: TGCAGCGTTCCAGACGGGAACTATGGCTACACCTTC; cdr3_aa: CSVPDGNYGYTF
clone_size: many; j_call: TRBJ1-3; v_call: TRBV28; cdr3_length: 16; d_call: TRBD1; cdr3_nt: TGTGCCAGCAGACTGCCGGGACAGAGCTCTGGAAACACCATATATTTT; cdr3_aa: CASRLPGQSSGNTIYF
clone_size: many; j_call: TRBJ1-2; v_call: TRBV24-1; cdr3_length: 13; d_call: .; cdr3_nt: TGTGCCACCAGTGACCTGACAGTTAATGGCTACACCTTC; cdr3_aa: CATSDLTVNGYTF
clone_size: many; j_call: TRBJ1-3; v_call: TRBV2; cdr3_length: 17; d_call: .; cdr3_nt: TGTGCCAGCAAGTCAAAGCTTTACCAGACCTCTGGAAACACCATATATTTT; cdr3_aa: CASKSKLYQTSGNTIYF
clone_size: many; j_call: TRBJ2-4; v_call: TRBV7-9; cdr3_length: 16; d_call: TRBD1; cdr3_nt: TGTGCCAGCAGCTTAGGGACAGGCATTTCCAAAAACATTCAGTACTTC; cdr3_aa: CASSLGTGISKNIQYF
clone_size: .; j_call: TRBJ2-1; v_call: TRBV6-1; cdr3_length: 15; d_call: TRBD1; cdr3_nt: TGTGCCAGCAGAACCGGGACAGGGTCTCGCTATGAGCAGTTCTTC; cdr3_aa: CASRTGTGSRYEQFF
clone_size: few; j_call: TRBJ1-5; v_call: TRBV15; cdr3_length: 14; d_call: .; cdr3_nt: TGTGCCACCAGCAGAGCCTGGCAGGATCAGCCCCAGCATTTT; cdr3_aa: CATSRAWQDQPQHF
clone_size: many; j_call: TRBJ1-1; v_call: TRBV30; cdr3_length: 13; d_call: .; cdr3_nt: TGTGCCTGGAGTCCTAAAGGGGAGAGTGAAGCTTTCTTT; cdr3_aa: CAWSPKGESEAFF
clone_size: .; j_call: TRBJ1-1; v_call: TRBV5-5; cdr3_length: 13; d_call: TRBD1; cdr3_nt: TGCGCCAGCGGGACAGGGTCCAGTTCTGAAGCTTTCTTT; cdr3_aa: CASGTGSSSEAFF
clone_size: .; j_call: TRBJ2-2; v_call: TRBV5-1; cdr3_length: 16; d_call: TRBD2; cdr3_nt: TGCGCCAGCAGCTTGATACTAGCGGGAGATGGTGGGGAGCTGTTTTTT; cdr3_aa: CASSLILAGDGGELFF
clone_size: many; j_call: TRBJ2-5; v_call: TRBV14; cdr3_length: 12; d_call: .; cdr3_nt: TGTGCCAGCGGCGACAGGTTGGAGACCCAGTACTTC; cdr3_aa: CASGDRLETQYF
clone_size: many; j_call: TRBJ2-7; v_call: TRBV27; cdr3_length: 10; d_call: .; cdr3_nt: TGTGCCAGCAGTTTGAGCGAGCAGTACTTC; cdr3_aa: CASSLSEQYF
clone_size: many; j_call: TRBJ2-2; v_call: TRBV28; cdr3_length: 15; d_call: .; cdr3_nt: TGTGCCAGCAGTTTCGGGAGCGCGAACACCGGGGAGCTGTTTTTT; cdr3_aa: CASSFGSANTGELFF
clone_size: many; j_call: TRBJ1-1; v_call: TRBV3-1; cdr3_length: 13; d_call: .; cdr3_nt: TGTGCCAGCAGCCCCGTTAGGGGAGGGAAGGCTTTCTTT; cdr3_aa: CASSPVRGGKAFF
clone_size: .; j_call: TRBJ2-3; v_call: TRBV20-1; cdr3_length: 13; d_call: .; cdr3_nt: TGCAGTGCTAGACTCGGGACCGCAGATACGCAGTATTTT; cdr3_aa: CSARLGTADTQYF
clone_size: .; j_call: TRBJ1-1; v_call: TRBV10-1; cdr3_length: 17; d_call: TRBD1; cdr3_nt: TGCGCCAGCAGTAGTGGGACAGGGGGCAGGATGTACACTGAAGCTTTCTTT; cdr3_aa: CASSSGTGGRMYTEAFF
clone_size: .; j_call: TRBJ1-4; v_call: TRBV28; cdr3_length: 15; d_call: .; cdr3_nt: TGTGCCAGCAGTTTAATACAGGCAGAGGGAGAAAATCTGTGTTTT; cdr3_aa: CASSLIQAEGENLCF
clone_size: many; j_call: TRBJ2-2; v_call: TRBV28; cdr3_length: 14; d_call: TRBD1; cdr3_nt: TGTGCCAGCAGGGGACAGGGGGATGGCGGGGAGCTGTTTTTT; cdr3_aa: CASRGQGDGGELFF
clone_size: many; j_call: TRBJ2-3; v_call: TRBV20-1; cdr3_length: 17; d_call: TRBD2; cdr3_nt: TGCAGTGCTAGAAAAGGATCAGCGGGGGGTCGCACAGATACGCAGTATTTT; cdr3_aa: CSARKGSAGGRTDTQYF
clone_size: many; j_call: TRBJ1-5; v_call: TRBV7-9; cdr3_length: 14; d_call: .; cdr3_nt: TGTGCCAGCAGCCCGGGGACCTTAGGGCAGCCCCAGCATTTT; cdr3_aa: CASSPGTLGQPQHF
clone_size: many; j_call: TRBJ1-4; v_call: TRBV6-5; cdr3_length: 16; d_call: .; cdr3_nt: TGTGCCAGCAGTTACTCGAGGGCCTCCGGCACTGAAAAACTGTTTTTT; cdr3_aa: CASSYSRASGTEKLFF
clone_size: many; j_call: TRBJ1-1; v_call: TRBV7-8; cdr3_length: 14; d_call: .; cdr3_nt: TGTGCCAGCAGCCCCATAGCCACAGGGACTGAAGCTTTCTTT; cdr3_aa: CASSPIATGTEAFF
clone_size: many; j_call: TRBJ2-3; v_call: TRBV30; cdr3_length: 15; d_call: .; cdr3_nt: TGTGCCTGGGGAGAGGGTCAGGGGTTCACAGATACGCAGTATTTT; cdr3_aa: CAWGEGQGFTDTQYF
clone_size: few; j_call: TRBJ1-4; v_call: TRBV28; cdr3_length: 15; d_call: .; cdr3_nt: TGTGCCAGCAGTATCTTCCTGGACGCCAATGAAAAACTGTTTTTT; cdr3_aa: CASSIFLDANEKLFF
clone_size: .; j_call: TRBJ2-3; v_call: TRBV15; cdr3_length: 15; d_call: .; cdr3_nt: TGTGCCACCAGCAGCCGGAGGAAGGCCACAGATACGCAGTATTTT; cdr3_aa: CATSSRRKATDTQYF
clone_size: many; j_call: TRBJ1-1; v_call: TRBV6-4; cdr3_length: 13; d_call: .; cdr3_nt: TGTGCCAGCAGTGACGGGGAGAACACTGAAGCTTTCTTT; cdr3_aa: CASSDGENTEAFF
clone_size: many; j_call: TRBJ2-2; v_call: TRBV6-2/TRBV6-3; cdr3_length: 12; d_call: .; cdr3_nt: TGTGCCAGCAGTGGGGGGACCGGGGAGCTGTTTTTT; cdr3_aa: CASSGGTGELFF
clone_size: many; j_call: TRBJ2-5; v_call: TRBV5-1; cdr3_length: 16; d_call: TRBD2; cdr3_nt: TGCGCCAGCAGCCCACGACTAGCGGGAGAAGAAGAGACCCAGTACTTC; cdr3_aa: CASSPRLAGEEETQYF
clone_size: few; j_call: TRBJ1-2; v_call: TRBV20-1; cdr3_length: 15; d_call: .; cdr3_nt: TGCAGTGCTAGAGATCTGGAGAAGGGGATCTATGGCTACACCTTC; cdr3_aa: CSARDLEKGIYGYTF
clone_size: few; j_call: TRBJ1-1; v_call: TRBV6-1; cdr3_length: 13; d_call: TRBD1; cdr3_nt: TGTGCCAGCAGCCAGACAGGGAGGACTGAAGCTTTCTTT; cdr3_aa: CASSQTGRTEAFF
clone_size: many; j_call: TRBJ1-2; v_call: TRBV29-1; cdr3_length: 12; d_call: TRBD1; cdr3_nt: TGCAGCGCAGTGGACAGGGAGGGTGGCTACACCTTC; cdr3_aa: CSAVDREGGYTF
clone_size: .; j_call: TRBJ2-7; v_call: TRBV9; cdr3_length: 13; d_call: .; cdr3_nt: TGTGCCAGCAGCCCCCGGGGGCTTTACGAGCAGTACTTC; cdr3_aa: CASSPRGLYEQYF
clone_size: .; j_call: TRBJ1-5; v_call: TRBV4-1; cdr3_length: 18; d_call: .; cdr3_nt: TGCGCCAGCAGCCAAGACACCTTACAGGGATATAGCAATCAGCCCCAGCATTTT; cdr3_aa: CASSQDTLQGYSNQPQHF
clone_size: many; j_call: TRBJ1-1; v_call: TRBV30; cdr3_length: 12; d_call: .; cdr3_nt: TGTGCCTGGAGTCCCTTCCCCACTGAAGCTTTCTTT; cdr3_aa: CAWSPFPTEAFF
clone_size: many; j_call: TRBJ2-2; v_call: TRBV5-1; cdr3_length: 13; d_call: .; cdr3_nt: TGCGCCAGCCGGGCGGGTAGCACCGGGGAGCTGTTTTTT; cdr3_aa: CASRAGSTGELFF
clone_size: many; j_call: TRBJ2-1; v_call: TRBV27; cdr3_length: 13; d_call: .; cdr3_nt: TGTGCCAGCATGGACTACCCATACAATGAGCAGTTCTTC; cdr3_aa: CASMDYPYNEQFF
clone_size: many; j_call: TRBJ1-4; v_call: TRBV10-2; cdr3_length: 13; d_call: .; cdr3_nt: TGCGCCAGCAGTAAAGGACGGAATGAAAAACTGTTTTTT; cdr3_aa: CASSKGRNEKLFF
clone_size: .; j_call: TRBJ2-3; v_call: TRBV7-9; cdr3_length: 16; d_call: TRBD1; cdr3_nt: TGTGCCAGCAGCTTGATTGGGGACAGGGGGACAGATACGCAGTATTTT; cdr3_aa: CASSLIGDRGTDTQYF
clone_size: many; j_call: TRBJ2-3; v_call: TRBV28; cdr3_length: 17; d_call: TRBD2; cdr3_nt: TGTGCCAGCAGTAAGACTAGCGGGGGGATCGGGTCAGATACGCAGTATTTT; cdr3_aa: CASSKTSGGIGSDTQYF
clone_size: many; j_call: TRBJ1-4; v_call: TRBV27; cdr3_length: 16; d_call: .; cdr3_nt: TGTGCCAGCAGTTTAGAGGGTGGGACATCTAATGAAAAACTGTTTTTT; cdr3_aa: CASSLEGGTSNEKLFF
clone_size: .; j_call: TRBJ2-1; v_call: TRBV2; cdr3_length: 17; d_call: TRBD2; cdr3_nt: TGTGCCAGCAGCCCTAGCGGAGTTGGGCGCTCCTACAATGAGCAGTTCTTC; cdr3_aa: CASSPSGVGRSYNEQFF
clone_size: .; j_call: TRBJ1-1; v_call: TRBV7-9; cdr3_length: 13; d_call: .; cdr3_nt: TGTGCCAGCAGCTTACGATCAGAATCTGAAGCTTTCTTT; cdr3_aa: CASSLRSESEAFF
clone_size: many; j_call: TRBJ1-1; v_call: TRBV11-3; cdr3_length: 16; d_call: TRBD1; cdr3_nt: TGTGCCAGCAGCTTAGATAGGGGGCAGGTGGACACTGAAGCTTTCTTT; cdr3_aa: CASSLDRGQVDTEAFF
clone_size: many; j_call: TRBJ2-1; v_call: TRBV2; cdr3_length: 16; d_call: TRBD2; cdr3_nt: TGTGCCAGCACCCAGAAACTAGCGGGAGGCTACAATGAGCAGTTCTTC; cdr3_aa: CASTQKLAGGYNEQFF
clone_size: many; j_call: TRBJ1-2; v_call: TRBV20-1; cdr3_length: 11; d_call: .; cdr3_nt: TGCAGTGCGTTCACTTTGGATGGCTACACCTTC; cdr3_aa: CSAFTLDGYTF
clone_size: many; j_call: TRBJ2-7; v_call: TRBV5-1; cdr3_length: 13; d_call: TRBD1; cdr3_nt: TGCGCCAGCAGCTTGGGGACAGGTTACGAGCAGTACTTC; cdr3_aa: CASSLGTGYEQYF
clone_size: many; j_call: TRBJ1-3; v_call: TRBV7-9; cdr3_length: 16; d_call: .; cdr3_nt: TGTGCCAGCAGCTTAGGCCCCCCGAGCTCTGGAAACACCATATATTTT; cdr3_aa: CASSLGPPSSGNTIYF
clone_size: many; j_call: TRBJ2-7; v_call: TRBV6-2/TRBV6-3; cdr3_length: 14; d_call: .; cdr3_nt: TGTGCCAGCAGTTACGTAGCGAGCTCCTACGAGCAGTACTTC; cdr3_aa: CASSYVASSYEQYF